This T cell receptor (beta chain) was recorded in a study of a mutant IDH1 vaccine in newly diagnosed glioma. Study information: Weeks 1, 3, 5, 7, 11, 15, 19 and 23 were when patients received their eight vaccinations. Notes on the study in general: Pseudoprogression appeared unlinked to shifts in leading peripheral T cell clonotypes.

Comments on this clone: The antigen is unknown.

The table came from immunoSEQ multiplex PCR; TCRdb's copy has only in-frame clones and leaves some out. This repertoire shows around 34,000 clones, roughly 50% found once; its top ten account for 11%. Time point defined: week 5, during vaccination. Doses consisted of 300 ug of mutant IDH1 20-mer peptide each, paired with topical imiquimod. The source material was PBMCs, sampled from a glioma patient whose treatment included an IDH1 peptide vaccine. The receptor was isolated from a woman under 30 with glioma.

The CDR3 DNA is TGTGCCAGTAGCTTACGGTCTTCACCCCTCCACTTT. Its protein product is CASSLRSSPLHF. The V call is TRBV19, the J call TRBJ1-6; D gene unclear. This CDR3 has 12 amino acids. Germline V lookup: CDR1 LNHDA, CDR2 SQIVND (reference sequence). V lost 6 bases and J 9 bases, leaving 9 bases between the germline ends.